This TCR beta chain was recovered during a study of blood T cells in healthy people across ages (dated by TCRdb to between 2015 and 2017). Broadly, across the study: In model experiments, template switching captured about one uniquely barcoded TCR beta cDNA molecule for every two T cells. To avoid experimental bias, donors of different ages were spread randomly across the sequencing lanes. Age-related changes in TCR beta repertoire diversity were measured in the study by deep sequencing normalized with unique cDNA molecular identifiers. Two additional independent replicas of 1 million unique cDNA reads from the same blood draw were analyzed for two donors (one aged 18 to 30 and one aged 80 or older). Four age groups were formed from the donors: young (average approximately 15 years), middle-aged (around 39), aged (roughly 58) and long-lived (more than 75).

Libraries were prepared through 5' RACE. The listed sequencing device is Illumina HiSeq 2500. The second PCR ran for roughly 7 to 11 cycles and used a J-beta primer mix along with a sample-barcoded 5' primer. A unique molecular identifier was introduced onto each TCR beta cDNA molecule by a template-switch 5' adaptor carrying 12 random nucleotides. Each sample yielded at least 3 million CDR3-containing paired-end reads. First-strand cDNA was synthesized from all RNA with the Mint cDNA synthesis kit, primed by a TRBC-specific oligonucleotide. After uracil-DNA glycosylase treatment, a first 18-cycle PCR used universal primers M1SS and BC2_uni_R on all cDNA. Concerning the study's data processing: For normalization, 1 million high-quality reads were randomly selected from each sample, with every read carrying a distinct molecular identifier. Reads with shared molecular identifiers were discarded instead of being binned into consensus sequences. MiTCR, set to a Q25 quality threshold and the strictest error-elimination algorithm, was used for CDR3 identification, clonotype clustering and error correction. A nonparametric unseen species model with Euler transformation was used to estimate lower-bound total TCR beta diversity. TCRdb's own reprocessing of the public reads used fastp at Q25 and MiXCR and kept productive beta chains. Identical CDR3 protein sequences are pooled into one entry, listed with their most common genes and DNA. TCRdb's processing, not the authors', yielded these V and J calls. Across this sample there are some 880,000 distinct CDR3 sequences, with about 36% seen only once. 10% to 15% of the sample lies in the top ten.

Study-wide findings and limitations: There was a strong correlation between observed TCR beta diversity and the percentage of naive T cells measured by flow cytometry. Observed TCR beta diversity per million T cells fell roughly linearly with age, and a significant reduction was already apparent by age roughly 40. Estimates of total diversity based on one million sequenced T cells were considered lower bounds and underestimates. Since profiling was done on bulk unsorted PBMCs, naive and antigen-experienced compartments could not be conclusively compared. Donor CMV infection status was unknown, potentially confounding age-related changes in expanded clonotypes. Compared with the aged group, the long-lived group had more naive CD4+ T cells, fewer expanded clones and increased TCR diversity, a pattern suggesting age selection.

The donors were roughly 38 Caucasian individuals from Russia, aged roughly 6 to 90 years, who were systemically healthy. Roughly 9 milliliters of peripheral blood were drawn from each donor into EDTA-treated Vacutainer tubes. Ficoll-Paque density-gradient centrifugation was used to isolate PBMCs, with at least 6.5 million per sample. Trizol reagent was used to extract total RNA from the PBMCs, yielding at least 6 micrograms per sample. For every donor, an aliquot of PBMCs went through flow cytometry to measure the percentages of naive CD45RAhigh/CD27high T cells. This clonotype was observed a few times. Its antigen remains unidentified. No base quality information exists; no much larger clone differs at one position. The TCR originated in a man between 18 and 35 years old in good health. Source material: blood.

CDR3 region: CASSLDGRGDEQYF. The base sequence is TGTGCCAGCAGCTTAGACGGCAGAGGGGACGAGCAGTACTTC. The rearranged segments are TRBV7-2 and TRBJ2-7; the D call is tentative, TRBD1 or TRBD2, as each matches 5 bases. The CDR3 contains 14 residues, cysteine and phenylalanine counted. The only DNA kept is the CDR3, 42 bases in frame from the first base. Cut back by 1 base and 5 bases, the V and J ends lie 12 bases apart. The CDR1 and CDR2 encoded by the germline V gene are SGHTA and FQGNSA. With the rest looked up from the reference TRBV7-2 and TRBJ2-7 genes rather than sequenced, the full variable domain is GAGVSQSPSNKVTEKGKDVELRCDPISGHTALYWYRQSLGQGLEFLIYFQGNSAPDKSGLPSDRFSAERTGGSVSTLTIQRTQQEDSAVYLCASSLDGRGDEQYFGPGTRLTVT.